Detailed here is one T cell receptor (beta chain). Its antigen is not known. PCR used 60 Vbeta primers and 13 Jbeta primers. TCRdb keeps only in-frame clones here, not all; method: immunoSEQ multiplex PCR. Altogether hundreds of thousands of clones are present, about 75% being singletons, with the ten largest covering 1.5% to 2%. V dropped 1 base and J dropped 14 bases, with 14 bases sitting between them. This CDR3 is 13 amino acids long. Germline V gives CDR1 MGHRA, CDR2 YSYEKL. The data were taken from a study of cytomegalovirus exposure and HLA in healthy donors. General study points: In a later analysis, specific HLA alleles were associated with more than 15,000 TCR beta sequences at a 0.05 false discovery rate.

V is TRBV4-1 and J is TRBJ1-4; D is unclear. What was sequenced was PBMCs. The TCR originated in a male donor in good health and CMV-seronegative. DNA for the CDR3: TGCGCCAGCAGCCAAGGGGCAAGTAAGGATCTGTTTTTT. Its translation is CASSQGASKDLFF.